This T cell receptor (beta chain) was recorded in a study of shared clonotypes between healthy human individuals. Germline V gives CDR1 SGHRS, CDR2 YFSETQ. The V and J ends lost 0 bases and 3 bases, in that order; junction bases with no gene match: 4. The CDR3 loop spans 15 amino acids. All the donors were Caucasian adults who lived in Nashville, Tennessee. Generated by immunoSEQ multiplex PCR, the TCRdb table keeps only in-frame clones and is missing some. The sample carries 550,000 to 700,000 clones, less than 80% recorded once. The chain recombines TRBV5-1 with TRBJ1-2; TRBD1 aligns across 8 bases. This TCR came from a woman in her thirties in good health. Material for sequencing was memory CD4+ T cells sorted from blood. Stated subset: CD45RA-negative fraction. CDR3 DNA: TGCGCCAGCAGCTTGGCCCCGACAGGGGACTATGGCTACACCTTC. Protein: CASSLAPTGDYGYTF. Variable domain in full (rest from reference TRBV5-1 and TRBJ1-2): KAGVTQTPRYLIKTRGQQVTLSCSPISGHRSVSWYQQTPGQGLQFLFEYFSETQRNKGNFPGRFSGRQFSNSRSEMNVSTLELGDSALYLCASSLAPTGDYGYTFGSGTRLTVV.